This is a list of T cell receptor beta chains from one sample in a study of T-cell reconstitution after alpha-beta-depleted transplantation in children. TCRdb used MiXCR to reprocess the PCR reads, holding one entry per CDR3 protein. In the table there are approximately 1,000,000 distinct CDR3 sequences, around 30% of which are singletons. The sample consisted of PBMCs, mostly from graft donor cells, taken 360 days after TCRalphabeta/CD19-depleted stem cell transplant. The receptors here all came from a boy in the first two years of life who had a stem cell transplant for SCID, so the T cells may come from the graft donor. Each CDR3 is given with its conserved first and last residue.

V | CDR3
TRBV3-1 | CASSQDLGLGETQYF
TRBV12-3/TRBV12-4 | CASNSGFQETQYF
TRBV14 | CASSPSGARGTQYF
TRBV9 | CASSVATRGNYGYTF
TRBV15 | CATSRDRSGEAFF
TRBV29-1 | CSVEEWDRGEYEQYF
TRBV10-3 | CAISEFGGVDEETQYF
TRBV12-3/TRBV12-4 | CASSYQIQPQHF
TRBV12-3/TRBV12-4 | CASRDTGRETQYF
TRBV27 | CASRLTGGVGEQFF
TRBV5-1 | CASSSRSPSGTGELFF
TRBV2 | CASSDRPERTQYF